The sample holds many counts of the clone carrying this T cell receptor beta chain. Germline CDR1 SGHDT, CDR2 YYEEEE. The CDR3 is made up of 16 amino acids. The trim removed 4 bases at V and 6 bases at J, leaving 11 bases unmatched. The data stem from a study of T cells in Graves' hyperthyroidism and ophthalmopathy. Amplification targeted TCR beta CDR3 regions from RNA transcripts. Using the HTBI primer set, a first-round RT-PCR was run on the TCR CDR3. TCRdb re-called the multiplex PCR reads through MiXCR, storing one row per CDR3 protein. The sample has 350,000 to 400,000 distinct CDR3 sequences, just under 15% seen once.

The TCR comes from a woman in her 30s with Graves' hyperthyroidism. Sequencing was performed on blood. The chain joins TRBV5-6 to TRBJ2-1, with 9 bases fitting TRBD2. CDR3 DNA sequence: TGTGCCAGCAGCCACCTACAGCGGGGGGATTCCAATGAGCAGTTCTTC. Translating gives CASSHLQRGDSNEQFF.